This T cell receptor beta chain was found in a study of neurological immune-mediated disorders. Study at large: Secondary progressive disease was present in 3, and relapsing-remitting disease in some 30, of the 35 or so multiple sclerosis patients.

This clonotype was seen at least ten times. Antigen specificity is unknown. There are 12 residues in the CDR3. Germline-derived CDR1 and CDR2 are SQVTM and ANQGSEA. Trimming at V came to 7 bases and at J to 4 bases, leaving 5 bases not matched to a gene. General study findings and limits: The most TCR clonal expansion was seen in HTLV-1-associated myelopathy, and the least was seen in multiple sclerosis, which fell below healthy controls. Because no CDR3 amino acid sequences were shared across subjects by expanded clones, private repertoires were suggested in all groups.

5'RACE with 10-nucleotide random UMIs generated the cDNA. TCRdb redid the calling of the 5' RACE reads with MiXCR, one entry per CDR3 protein. The sample holds roughly 100,000 distinct CDR3 sequences, 3.5% seen once. This TCR derives from a woman aged 18-29 years with multiple sclerosis. Sequenced: PBMCs. This chain joins TRBV29-1 and TRBJ2-7, with 9 nucleotides matching TRBD1. The CDR3 protein is CSGGDRVYEQYF. CDR3 sequence (DNA): TGCAGCGGGGGGGACAGGGTTTACGAGCAGTACTTC.